This T cell receptor (beta chain) was captured by sequencing in a study of CXCR3-negative and CXCR3-positive naive CD8 T cells. Findings of the study overall: Diversity proved comparably high across both naive subsets and much lower in memory CD8+ cells.

Worth noting for this clonotype: The antigen is undetermined.

CDR3 length: 12 amino acids. In germline, CDR1 is MDHEN, CDR2 SYDVKM. cDNA libraries for TRB were generated by 5' RACE incorporating UMI labels. Reanalyzing the 5' RACE reads, TCRdb keeps one entry per CDR3 protein, without DNA. This sample's table has roughly 89,000 distinct CDR3 sequences. The TCR was taken from a human donor in good health. Some clones in this sample may be carry-over from other donors' samples. The gene calls are TRBV28 and TRBJ2-5; TCRdb gives TRBD2 as the D gene, but with no DNA this cannot be confirmed. The sequenced sample consisted of naive CXCR3- CD8+ T cells from blood. As to subset: CD45RO-CCR7+CD27+CD95- naive CD8+ T cells lacking CXCR3 (TNR3-). CDR3 residues: CATHSGKETQYF.